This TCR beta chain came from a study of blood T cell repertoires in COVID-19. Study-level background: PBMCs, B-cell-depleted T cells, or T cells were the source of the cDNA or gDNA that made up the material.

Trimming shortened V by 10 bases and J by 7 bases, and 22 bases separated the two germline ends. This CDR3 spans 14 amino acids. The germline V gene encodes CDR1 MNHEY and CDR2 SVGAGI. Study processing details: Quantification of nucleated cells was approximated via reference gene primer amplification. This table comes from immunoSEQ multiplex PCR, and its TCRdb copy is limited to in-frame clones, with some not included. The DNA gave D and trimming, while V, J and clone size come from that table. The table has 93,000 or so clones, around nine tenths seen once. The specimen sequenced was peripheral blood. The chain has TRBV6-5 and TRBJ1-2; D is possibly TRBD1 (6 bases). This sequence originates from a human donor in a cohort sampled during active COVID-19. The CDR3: CATQQDSSVVGYTF. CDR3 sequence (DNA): TGTGCCACCCAACAGGACAGCTCAGTGGTTGGCTACACCTTC.